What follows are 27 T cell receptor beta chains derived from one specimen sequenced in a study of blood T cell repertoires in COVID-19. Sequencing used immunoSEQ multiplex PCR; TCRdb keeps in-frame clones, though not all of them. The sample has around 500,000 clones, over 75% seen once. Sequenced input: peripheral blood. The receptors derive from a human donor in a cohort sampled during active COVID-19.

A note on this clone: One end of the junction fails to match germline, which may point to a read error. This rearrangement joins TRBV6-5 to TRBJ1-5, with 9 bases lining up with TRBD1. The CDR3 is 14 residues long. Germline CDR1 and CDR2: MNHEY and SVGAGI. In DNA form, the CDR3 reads TGTGCCAGCACTTACCGGGACAGGGAGGTGCCCCAGCATTTT. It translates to CASTYRDREVPQHF.

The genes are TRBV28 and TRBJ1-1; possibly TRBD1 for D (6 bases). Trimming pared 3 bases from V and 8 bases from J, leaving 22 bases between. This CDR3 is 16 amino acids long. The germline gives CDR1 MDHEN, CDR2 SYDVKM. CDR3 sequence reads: CASSFRSLKFQGEAFF. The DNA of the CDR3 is TGTGCCAGCAGTTTTAGGTCTCTGAAGTTCCAGGGGGAAGCTTTCTTT.

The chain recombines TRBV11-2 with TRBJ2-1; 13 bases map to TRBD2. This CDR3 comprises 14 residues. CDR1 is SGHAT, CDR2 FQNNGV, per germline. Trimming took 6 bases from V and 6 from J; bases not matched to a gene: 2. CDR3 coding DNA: TGTGCCAGCAGGAGACTAGCGGGAGGCAATGAGCAGTTCTTC. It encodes CASRRLAGGNEQFF. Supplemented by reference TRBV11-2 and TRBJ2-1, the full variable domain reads EAGVAQSPRYKIIEKRQSVAFWCNPISGHATLYWYQQILGQGPKLLIQFQNNGVVDDSQLPKDRFSAERLKGVDSTLKIQPAKLEDSAVYLCASRRLAGGNEQFFGPGTRLTVL.

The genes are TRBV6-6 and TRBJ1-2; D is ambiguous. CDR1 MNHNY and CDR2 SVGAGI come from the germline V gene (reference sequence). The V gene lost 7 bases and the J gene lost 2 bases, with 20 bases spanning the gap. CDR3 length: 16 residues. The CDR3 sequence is CASTPRSGVGNYGYTF. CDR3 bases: TGTGCCAGCACCCCCAGATCCGGGGTTGGGAACTATGGCTACACCTTC.

The CDR3 region is CASSGSGVFQETQYF. DNA of the CDR3: TGTGCCAGCAGCGGGTCGGGGGTTTTCCAAGAGACCCAGTACTTC. The J gene is TRBJ2-5, the V gene TRBV14, with D possibly TRBD2 on 6 matching bases. Germline V lookup: CDR1 SGHDN, CDR2 FVKESK. The CDR3 has 15 residues. V lost 5 bases and J 1 base, leaving 14 bases between the germline ends. Complete variable domain (other parts from reference TRBV14 and TRBJ2-5): EAGVTQFPSHSVIEKGQTVTLRCDPISGHDNLYWYRRVMGKEIKFLLHFVKESKQDESGMPNNRFLAERTGGTYSTLKVQPAELEDSGVYFCASSGSGVFQETQYFGPGTRLLVL.

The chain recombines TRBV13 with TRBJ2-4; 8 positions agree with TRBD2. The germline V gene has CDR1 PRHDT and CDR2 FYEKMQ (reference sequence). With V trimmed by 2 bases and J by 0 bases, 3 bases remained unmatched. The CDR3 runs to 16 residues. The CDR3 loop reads CASSLTSGLAKNIQYF. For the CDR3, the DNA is TGTGCCAGCAGCTTAACTAGCGGACTAGCCAAAAACATTCAGTACTTC.

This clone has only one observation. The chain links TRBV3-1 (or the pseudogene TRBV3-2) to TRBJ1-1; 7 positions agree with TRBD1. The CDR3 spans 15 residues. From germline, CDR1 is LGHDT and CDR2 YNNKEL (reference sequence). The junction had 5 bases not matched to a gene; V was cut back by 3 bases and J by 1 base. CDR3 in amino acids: CASSHYGTENTEAFF. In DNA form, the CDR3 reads TGTGCCAGCAGCCACTACGGGACAGAGAACACTGAAGCTTTCTTT.

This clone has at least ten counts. CDR3 residues: CASSFGQFPSYEQYF. The CDR3 nucleotides are TGCGCCAGCAGCTTTGGCCAGTTTCCCTCCTACGAGCAGTACTTC. The chain links TRBV5-1 to TRBJ2-7; D remains ambiguous. From germline, CDR1 is SGHRS and CDR2 YFSETQ. The ends were cut back, 2 bases at V and 0 bases at J, with 12 bases in the middle. The CDR3 extends over 15 amino acids.

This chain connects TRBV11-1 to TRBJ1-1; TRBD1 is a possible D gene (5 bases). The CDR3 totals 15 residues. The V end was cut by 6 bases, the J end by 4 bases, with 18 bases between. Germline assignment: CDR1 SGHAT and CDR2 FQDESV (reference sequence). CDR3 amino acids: CASSWTRDLITEAFF. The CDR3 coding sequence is TGTGCCAGCAGTTGGACACGCGACTTAATCACTGAAGCTTTCTTT. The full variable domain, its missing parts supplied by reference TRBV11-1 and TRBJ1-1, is EAEVAQSPRYKITEKSQAVAFWCDPISGHATLYWYRQILGQGPELLVQFQDESVVDDSQLPKDRFSAERLKGVDSTLKIQPAELGDSAMYLCASSWTRDLITEAFFGQGTRLTVV.

CDR3 bases: TGCGCCAGCAGCTTGGTAGGGACAGGGGAGGAGGAGCTGTTTTTT. This encodes CASSLVGTGEEELFF. The rearrangement uses TRBV5-1 and TRBJ2-2; 10 positions match TRBD1. J was trimmed by 10 bases and V by 0 bases; bases with no gene match: 6. This CDR3 comprises 15 residues. CDR1 and CDR2 (germline): SGHRS, YFSETQ.

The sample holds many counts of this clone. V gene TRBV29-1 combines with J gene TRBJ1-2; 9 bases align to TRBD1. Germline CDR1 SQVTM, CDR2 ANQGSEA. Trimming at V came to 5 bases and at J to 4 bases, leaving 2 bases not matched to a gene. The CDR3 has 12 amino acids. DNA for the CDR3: TGCAGCGTTCAACAGGGGGCCTATGGCTACACCTTC. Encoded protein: CSVQQGAYGYTF.

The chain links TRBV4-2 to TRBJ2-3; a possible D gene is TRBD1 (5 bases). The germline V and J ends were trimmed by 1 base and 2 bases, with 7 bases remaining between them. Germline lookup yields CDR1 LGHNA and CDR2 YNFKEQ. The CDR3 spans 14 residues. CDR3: CASSQVDITDTQYF. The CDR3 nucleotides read TGTGCCAGCAGCCAAGTGGACATCACAGATACGCAGTATTTT.

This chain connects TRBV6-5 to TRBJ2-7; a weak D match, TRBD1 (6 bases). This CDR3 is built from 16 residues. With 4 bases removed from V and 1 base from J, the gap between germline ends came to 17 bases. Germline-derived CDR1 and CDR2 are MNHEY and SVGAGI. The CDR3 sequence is CASSSLDRPPSYEQYF. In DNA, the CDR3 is TGTGCCAGCAGTTCTCTTGACAGGCCGCCGTCCTACGAGCAGTACTTC.

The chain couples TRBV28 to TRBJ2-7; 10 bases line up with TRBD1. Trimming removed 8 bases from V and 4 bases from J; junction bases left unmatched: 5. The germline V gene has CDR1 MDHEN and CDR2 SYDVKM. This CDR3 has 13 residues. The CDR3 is CASGQGGDYEQYF. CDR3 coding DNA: TGTGCCAGCGGACAGGGGGGGGATTACGAGCAGTACTTC.

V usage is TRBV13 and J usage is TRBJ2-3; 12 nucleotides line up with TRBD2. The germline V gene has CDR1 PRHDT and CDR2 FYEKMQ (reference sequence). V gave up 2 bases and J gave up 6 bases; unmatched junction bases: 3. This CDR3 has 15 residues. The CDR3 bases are TGTGCCAGCAGCTTAAGGACTAGCGGGATGGATACGCAGTATTTT. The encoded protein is CASSLRTSGMDTQYF.

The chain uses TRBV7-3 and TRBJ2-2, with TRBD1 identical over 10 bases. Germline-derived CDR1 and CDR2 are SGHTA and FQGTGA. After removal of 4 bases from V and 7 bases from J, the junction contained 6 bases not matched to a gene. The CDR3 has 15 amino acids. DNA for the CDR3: TGTGCCAGCAGCTCGGGACAGGGGTGGAGCGGGGAGCTGTTTTTT. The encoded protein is CASSSGQGWSGELFF.

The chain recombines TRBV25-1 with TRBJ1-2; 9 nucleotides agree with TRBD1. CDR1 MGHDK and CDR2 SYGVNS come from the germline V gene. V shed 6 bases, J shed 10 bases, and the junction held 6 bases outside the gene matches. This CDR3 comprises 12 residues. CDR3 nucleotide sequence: TGTGCCAGCAGCCCCGGGACAGGGCCCTACACCTTC. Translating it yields CASSPGTGPYTF.

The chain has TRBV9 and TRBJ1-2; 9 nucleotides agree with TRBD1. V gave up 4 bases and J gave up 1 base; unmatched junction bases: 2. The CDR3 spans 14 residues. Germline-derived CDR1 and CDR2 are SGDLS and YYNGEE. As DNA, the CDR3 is TGTGCCAGCAGCCGGACAGGGGTTAACTATGGCTACACCTTC. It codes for CASSRTGVNYGYTF.

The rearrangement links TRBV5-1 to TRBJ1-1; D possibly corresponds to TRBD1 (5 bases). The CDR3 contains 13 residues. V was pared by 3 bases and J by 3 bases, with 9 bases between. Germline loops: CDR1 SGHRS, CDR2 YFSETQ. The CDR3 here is CASSSQQDTEAFF. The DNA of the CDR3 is TGCGCCAGCAGCTCTCAACAGGACACTGAAGCTTTCTTT.

The DNA for the CDR3 is TGTGCCAGCAAATCCCCCCGCTCCTACGAGCAGTACTTC. It is translated as CASKSPRSYEQYF. The V and J genes are TRBV2 and TRBJ2-7; D gene uncertain. Deletions cut 7 bases from V and 0 bases from J, with 10 bases between. The CDR3 is 13 amino acids. Germline lookup yields CDR1 SNHLY and CDR2 FYNNEI.

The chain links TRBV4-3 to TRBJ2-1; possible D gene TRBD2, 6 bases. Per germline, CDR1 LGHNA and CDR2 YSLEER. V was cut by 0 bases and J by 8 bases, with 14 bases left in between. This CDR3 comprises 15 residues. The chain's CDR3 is CASSQDHSGRDEQFF. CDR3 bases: TGCGCCAGCAGCCAAGATCATAGCGGACGGGATGAGCAGTTCTTC.

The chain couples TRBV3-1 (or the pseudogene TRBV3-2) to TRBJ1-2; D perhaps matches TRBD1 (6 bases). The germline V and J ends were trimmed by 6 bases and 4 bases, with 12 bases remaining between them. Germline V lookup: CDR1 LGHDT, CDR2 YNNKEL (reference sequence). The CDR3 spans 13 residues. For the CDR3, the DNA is TGTGCCAGCAGATCACAGGGTTCCTATGGCTACACCTTC. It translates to CASRSQGSYGYTF.

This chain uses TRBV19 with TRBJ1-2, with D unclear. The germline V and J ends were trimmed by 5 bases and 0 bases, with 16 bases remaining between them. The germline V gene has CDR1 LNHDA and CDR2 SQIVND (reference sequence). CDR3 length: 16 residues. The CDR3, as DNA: TGTGCCAGTAGTCCAGGTTCGGGGTCGACTAACTATGGCTACACCTTC. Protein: CASSPGSGSTNYGYTF. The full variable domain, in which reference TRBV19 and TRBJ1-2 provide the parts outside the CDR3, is DGGITQSPKYLFRKEGQNVTLSCEQNLNHDAMYWYRQDPGQGLRLIYYSQIVNDFQKGDIAEGYSVSREKKESFPLTVTSAQKNPTAFYLCASSPGSGSTNYGYTFGSGTRLTVV.

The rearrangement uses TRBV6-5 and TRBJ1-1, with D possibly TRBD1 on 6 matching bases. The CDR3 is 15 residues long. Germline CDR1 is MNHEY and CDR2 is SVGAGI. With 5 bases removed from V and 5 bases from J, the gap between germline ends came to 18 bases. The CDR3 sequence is CASSRTVLQGTEAFF. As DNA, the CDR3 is TGTGCCAGCAGTCGAACGGTACTACAGGGTACTGAAGCTTTCTTT.

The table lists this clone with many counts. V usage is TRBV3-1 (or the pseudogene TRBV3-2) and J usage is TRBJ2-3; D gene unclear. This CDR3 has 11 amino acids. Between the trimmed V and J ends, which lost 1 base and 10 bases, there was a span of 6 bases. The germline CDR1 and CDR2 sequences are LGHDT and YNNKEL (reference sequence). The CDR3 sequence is CASSQGRAQYF. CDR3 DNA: TGTGCCAGCAGCCAAGGCCGGGCGCAGTATTTT.

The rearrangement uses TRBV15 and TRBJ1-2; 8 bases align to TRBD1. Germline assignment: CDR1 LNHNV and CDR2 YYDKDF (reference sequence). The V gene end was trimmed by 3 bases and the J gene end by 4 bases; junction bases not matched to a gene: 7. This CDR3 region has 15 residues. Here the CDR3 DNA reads TGTGCCACCAGCAGCGGACAGGGACGGAGCTATGGCTACACCTTC. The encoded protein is CATSSGQGRSYGYTF.

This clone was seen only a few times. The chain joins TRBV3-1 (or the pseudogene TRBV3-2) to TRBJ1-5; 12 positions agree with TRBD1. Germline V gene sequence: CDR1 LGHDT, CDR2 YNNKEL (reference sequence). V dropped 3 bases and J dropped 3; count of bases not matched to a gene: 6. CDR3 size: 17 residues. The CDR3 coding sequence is TGTGCCAGCAGCCATGCCGGGACAGGGGGCCTCAATCAGCCCCAGCATTTT. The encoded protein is CASSHAGTGGLNQPQHF.